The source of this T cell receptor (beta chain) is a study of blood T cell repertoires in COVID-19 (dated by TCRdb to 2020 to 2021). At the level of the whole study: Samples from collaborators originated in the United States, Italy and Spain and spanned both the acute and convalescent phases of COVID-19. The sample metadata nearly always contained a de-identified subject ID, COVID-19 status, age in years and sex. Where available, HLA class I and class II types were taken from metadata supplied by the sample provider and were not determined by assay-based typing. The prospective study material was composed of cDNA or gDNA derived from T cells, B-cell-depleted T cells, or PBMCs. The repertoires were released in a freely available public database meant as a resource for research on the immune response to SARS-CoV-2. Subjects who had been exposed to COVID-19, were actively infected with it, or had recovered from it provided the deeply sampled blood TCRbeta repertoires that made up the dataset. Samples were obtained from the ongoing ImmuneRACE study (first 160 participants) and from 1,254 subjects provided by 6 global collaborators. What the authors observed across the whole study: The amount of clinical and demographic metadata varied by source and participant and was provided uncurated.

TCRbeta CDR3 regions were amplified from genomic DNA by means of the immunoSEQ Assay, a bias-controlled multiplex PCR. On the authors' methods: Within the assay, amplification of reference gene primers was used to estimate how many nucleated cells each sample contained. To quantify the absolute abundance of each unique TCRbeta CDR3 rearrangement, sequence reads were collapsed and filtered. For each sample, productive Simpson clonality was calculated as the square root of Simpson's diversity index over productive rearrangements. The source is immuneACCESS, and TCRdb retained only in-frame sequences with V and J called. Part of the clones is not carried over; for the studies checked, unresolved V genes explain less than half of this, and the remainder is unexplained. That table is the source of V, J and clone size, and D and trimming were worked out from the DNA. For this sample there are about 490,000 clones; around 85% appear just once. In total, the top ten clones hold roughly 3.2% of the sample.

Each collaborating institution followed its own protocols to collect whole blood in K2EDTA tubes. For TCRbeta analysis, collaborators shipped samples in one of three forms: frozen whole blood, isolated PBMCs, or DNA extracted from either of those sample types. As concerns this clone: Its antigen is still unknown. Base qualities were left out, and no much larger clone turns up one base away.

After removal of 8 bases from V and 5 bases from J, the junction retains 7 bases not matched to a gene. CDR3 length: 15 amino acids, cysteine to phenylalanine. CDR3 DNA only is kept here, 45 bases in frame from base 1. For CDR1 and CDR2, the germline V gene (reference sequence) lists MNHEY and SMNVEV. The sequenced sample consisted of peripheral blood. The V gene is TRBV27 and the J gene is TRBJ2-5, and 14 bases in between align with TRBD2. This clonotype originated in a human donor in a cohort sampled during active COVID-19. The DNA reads TGTGCCAGCGGCCTTGGACTAGCGGGAGGTGAGACCCAGTACTTC. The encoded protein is CASGLGLAGGETQYF.